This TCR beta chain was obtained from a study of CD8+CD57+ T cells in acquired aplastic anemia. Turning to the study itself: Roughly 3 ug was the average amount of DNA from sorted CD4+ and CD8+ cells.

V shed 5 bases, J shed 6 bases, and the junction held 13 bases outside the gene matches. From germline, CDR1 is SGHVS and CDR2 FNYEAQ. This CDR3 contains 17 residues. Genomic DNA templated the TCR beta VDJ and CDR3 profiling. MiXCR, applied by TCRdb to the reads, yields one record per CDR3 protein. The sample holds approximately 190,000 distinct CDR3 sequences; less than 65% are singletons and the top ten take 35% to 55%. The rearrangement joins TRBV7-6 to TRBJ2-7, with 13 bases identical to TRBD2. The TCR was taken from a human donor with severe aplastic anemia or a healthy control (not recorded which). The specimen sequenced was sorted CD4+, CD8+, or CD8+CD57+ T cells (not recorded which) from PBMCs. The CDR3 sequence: CASSLMGLAGRRGEQYF. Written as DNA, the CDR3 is TGTGCCAGCAGCCTTATGGGACTAGCGGGGCGAAGGGGCGAGCAGTACTTC.